This T cell receptor (beta chain) was sequenced for a study of Graves' ophthalmopathy and Graves' hyperthyroidism. The germline CDR1 and CDR2 sequences are SQVTM and ANQGSEA. The CDR3 spans 14 residues. The study excluded patients with other autoimmune diseases, uncontrolled infections, pregnancy or lactation. RNA transcripts were the template, and TCR beta CDR3 regions were amplified from them. Amplification began with first-round RT-PCR using HTBI primers, then second-round multiplex PCR was performed. MiXCR, applied by TCRdb to the multiplex PCR reads, yields one record per CDR3 protein. The sample yields about 740,000 distinct CDR3 sequences, 35% to 50% seen once.

The genes are TRBV29-1 and TRBJ2-7; possibly TRBD1 for D (6 bases). The DNA matches TRBJ2-1 better at its end, which makes the J call doubtful. Material: peripheral blood. The receptor comes from an adult man with Graves' ophthalmopathy. CDR3 loop: CSVEDSTGSDEQFF. CDR3 DNA: TGCAGCGTTGAAGACTCAACAGGGTCGGACGAGCAGTTCTTC.